Each of the 24 T cell receptor beta chains below was sequenced from the same sample in a study of blood T cell repertoires in COVID-19. Method: immunoSEQ multiplex PCR; TCRdb's copy keeps in-frame clones and lacks some. The data hold 130,000 to 150,000 clones, with around 84% observed a single time. Sequencing was done on a sample of peripheral blood. These receptors all come from a human donor in a cohort sampled during active COVID-19.

V is TRBV10-3 and J is TRBJ2-1, with D possibly matching TRBD2 (6 bases). CDR3 length: 15 residues. In germline, CDR1 is ENHRY, CDR2 SYGVKD. V was clipped by 0 bases and J by 2 bases, with 8 bases between them. In DNA, the CDR3 is TGTGCCATCAGTGAGTCTGGCGGGACCTACAATGAGCAGTTCTTC. This sequence encodes CAISESGGTYNEQFF.

The chain has TRBV28 and TRBJ1-4; tentative D call: TRBD1 (5 bases). Germline V lookup: CDR1 MDHEN, CDR2 SYDVKM. The V end was cut by 3 bases, the J end by 2 bases, with 13 bases between. The CDR3 has 16 residues. The CDR3 region has the DNA TGTGCCAGCAGTTTGCAGGGTGCTGTCACTAATGAAAAACTGTTTTTT. Amino acids: CASSLQGAVTNEKLFF.

V usage is TRBV5-1 and J usage is TRBJ1-2; D not certain. The germline V gene has CDR1 SGHRS and CDR2 YFSETQ. V was clipped by 0 bases and J by 7 bases, with 16 bases between them. CDR3 size: 15 residues. DNA of the CDR3: TGCGCCAGCAGCTTGGCCCCCTTGGTACGAGCTGGCTACACCTTC. Protein sequence: CASSLAPLVRAGYTF.

This clone showed up just once. This chain connects TRBV2 to TRBJ1-2; 9 bases match TRBD1. This CDR3 comprises 17 residues. CDR1 and CDR2 from the germline V gene are SNHLY and FYNNEI. V lost 9 bases, J lost 4 bases, and 18 bases stayed unmatched. The CDR3 spells CASQQGANPAPLYGYTF. The CDR3 DNA follows: TGTGCCAGTCAACAGGGGGCAAATCCGGCCCCGCTCTATGGCTACACCTTC. The full variable domain, completed using reference TRBV2 and TRBJ1-2, is EPEVTQTPSHQVTQMGQEVILRCVPISNHLYFYWYRQILGQKVEFLVSFYNNEISEKSEIFDDQFSVERPDGSNFTLKIRSTKLEDSAMYFCASQQGANPAPLYGYTFGSGTRLTVV.

The V and J genes are TRBV5-8 and TRBJ1-6; D is ambiguous. V gave up 1 base and J gave up 0 bases, with 8 bases separating them. The length of the CDR3 is 16 residues. Germline V gene data show CDR1 as SGHTS and CDR2 as YDEGEE. CDR3 in DNA: TGTGCCAGCAGCTTGACGGGTTTCTCCTATAATTCACCCCTCCACTTT. Amino acid sequence: CASSLTGFSYNSPLHF.

The chain links TRBV6-5 to TRBJ1-1, with a tentative D call TRBD1 (5 bases). V lost 6 bases to trimming and J lost 1 base, with 9 bases between them. The CDR3 has 13 residues. CDR1 MNHEY and CDR2 SVGAGI come from the germline V gene. This CDR3 reads CASRAGWNTEAFF. CDR3 nucleotides: TGTGCCAGCAGAGCAGGGTGGAACACTGAAGCTTTCTTT.

This clone was counted many times. This chain links TRBV2 with TRBJ2-1; D is ambiguous. Germline values: CDR1 SNHLY, CDR2 FYNNEI. This CDR3 is built from 13 residues. Trimming pared 4 bases from V and 5 bases from J, leaving 9 bases between. The CDR3 DNA is TGTGCCAGCAGTGTGGAGCGAGACAATGAGCAGTTCTTC. Amino acids: CASSVERDNEQFF.

CDR3 region: CASSTVVVSTYNEQFF. Here the CDR3 DNA reads TGTGCCAGCAGCACTGTCGTGGTCTCGACATACAATGAGCAGTTCTTC. The gene calls are TRBV5-4 and TRBJ2-1, with D unclear. The germline CDR1 and CDR2 sequences are SGHNT and YYREEE (reference sequence). The CDR3 is made up of 16 amino acids. Trimming took off 4 bases at V and 4 bases at J, with 18 bases between the two ends.

This sequence joins TRBV28 and TRBJ1-5; D is uncertain. The CDR3 contains 12 residues. Germline CDR1 and CDR2: MDHEN and SYDVKM. The V gene lost 3 bases and the J gene lost 5 bases, with 5 bases spanning the gap. CDR3 bases: TGTGCCAGCAGTTTGGAGTATCAGCCCCAGCATTTT. Its protein product is CASSLEYQPQHF.

The chain recombines TRBV9 with TRBJ1-5; the match to TRBD1 covers 8 bases. The V gene's germline CDR1 is SGDLS and CDR2 YYNGEE. This CDR3 is 15 amino acids long. The V and J ends lost 4 bases and 6 bases, in that order; junction bases with no gene match: 9. The CDR3 here is CASSTGTGEGQPQHF. The CDR3 region has the DNA TGTGCCAGCAGCACCGGGACAGGAGAGGGTCAGCCCCAGCATTTT.

The chain carries TRBV2 and TRBJ2-7; D possibly corresponds to TRBD2 (6 bases). This CDR3 is 15 amino acids long. The germline gives CDR1 SNHLY, CDR2 FYNNEI. V gave up 7 bases and J gave up 3 bases, with 19 bases separating them. The CDR3 DNA follows: TGTGCCAGCAACGGTCTGCGGGGCAGCAGCTACGAGCAGTACTTC. Residues: CASNGLRGSSYEQYF.

The V and J genes are TRBV9 and TRBJ1-3, with D possibly matching TRBD1 (5 bases). V was trimmed by 0 bases and J by 4 bases, leaving 17 bases between them. Germline CDR1 SGDLS, CDR2 YYNGEE. This CDR3 is built from 17 residues. The chain's CDR3 is CASSVVIWGSWGNTIYF. CDR3 DNA sequence: TGTGCCAGCAGCGTAGTAATCTGGGGCTCTTGGGGAAACACCATATATTTT. Using reference TRBV9 and TRBJ1-3 for the parts outside the CDR3, the full variable domain is DSGVTQTPKHLITATGQRVTLRCSPRSGDLSVYWYQQSLDQGLQFLIQYYNGEERAKGNILERFSAQQFPDLHSELNLSSLELGDSALYFCASSVVIWGSWGNTIYFGEGSWLTVV.

Here the CDR3 DNA reads TGTGCCTGGAGTGGTCTCTCTGGAAACACCATATATTTT. This encodes CAWSGLSGNTIYF. The chain couples TRBV30 to TRBJ1-3; D is ambiguous. CDR3 length: 13 amino acids. V lost 1 base and J 0 bases, leaving 4 bases between the germline ends. Germline lookup yields CDR1 GTSNPN and CDR2 SVGIG (reference sequence).

The chain combines TRBV19 with TRBJ1-6; D is perhaps TRBD1 (6 bases). The germline V and J ends were trimmed by 5 bases and 6 bases, with 20 bases remaining between them. The germline CDR1 and CDR2 sequences are LNHDA and SQIVND (reference sequence). CDR3 length: 17 amino acids. In DNA form, the CDR3 reads TGTGCCAGTAGTCCCCGTTTGGGACAAGGAATTAATTCACCCCTCCACTTT. It is translated as CASSPRLGQGINSPLHF.

The rearrangement links TRBV30 to TRBJ2-1; TRBD2 aligns across 10 bases. Germline V gene sequence: CDR1 GTSNPN, CDR2 SVGIG (reference sequence). Germline trimming cut 2 bases from V and 6 bases from J; bases unmatched to any gene: 7. This CDR3 region has 15 residues. CDR3 sequence (DNA): TGTGCCTGGAGTAAGGGGCTAGCGGGAGTCAATGAGCAGTTCTTC. The encoded protein is CAWSKGLAGVNEQFF.

The chain links TRBV6-6 to TRBJ1-1, with 8 bases lining up with TRBD1. Germline loops: CDR1 MNHNY, CDR2 SVGAGI (reference sequence). The V gene end was trimmed by 4 bases and the J gene end by 1 base; junction bases not matched to a gene: 5. CDR3 length: 15 amino acids. Written as DNA, the CDR3 is TGTGCCAGCAGTTCCGACAGGGGACCGAACACTGAAGCTTTCTTT. Protein: CASSSDRGPNTEAFF.

J is TRBJ1-5 and V is TRBV19; the D is unclear. CDR3 length: 15 residues. Germline CDR1 and CDR2: LNHDA and SQIVND (reference sequence). Trimming stripped 10 bases from V and 6 bases from J, with 22 bases between. The CDR3 nucleotides read TGTGCCACCACAGAAGACAAAATCCCTTCTCAGCCCCAGCATTTT. This codes for CATTEDKIPSQPQHF. The whole variable domain, filled in from reference TRBV19 and TRBJ1-5, reads DGGITQSPKYLFRKEGQNVTLSCEQNLNHDAMYWYRQDPGQGLRLIYYSQIVNDFQKGDIAEGYSVSREKKESFPLTVTSAQKNPTAFYLCATTEDKIPSQPQHFGDGTRLSIL.

DNA of the CDR3: TGTGCCAGCTCACCACTCCCGGACTACGTCGACACCGGGGAGCTGTTTTTT. It encodes CASSPLPDYVDTGELFF. The chain has TRBV18 and TRBJ2-2, with a tentative D call TRBD2 (6 bases). The CDR3 length is 17 residues. Germline V gives CDR1 KGHSH, CDR2 LQKENI. V was clipped by 1 base and J by 3 bases, with 15 bases between them. Complete variable domain (other parts from reference TRBV18 and TRBJ2-2): NAGVMQNPRHLVRRRGQEARLRCSPMKGHSHVYWYRQLPEEGLKFMVYLQKENIIDESGMPKERFSAEFPKEGPSILRIQQVVRGDSAAYFCASSPLPDYVDTGELFFGEGSRLTVL.

The rearrangement uses TRBV20-1 and TRBJ1-2, with a weak D call TRBD1 (5 bases). Germline CDR1 DFQATT, CDR2 SNEGSKA (reference sequence). The length of the CDR3 is 13 residues. Trimming cost V 3 bases and J 8 bases, with 16 bases left between them. This CDR3 is CSASSDRGSGYTF. The DNA of the CDR3 is TGCAGTGCTAGTTCCGACCGGGGGAGCGGCTACACCTTC.

This clone was observed a handful of times. This chain links TRBV28 with TRBJ1-5; unclear D gene. The CDR3 is 17 residues long. CDR1 MDHEN and CDR2 SYDVKM come from the germline V gene. V lost 5 bases, J lost 2 bases, and 19 bases lay in between. The CDR3 sequence is CASSLTSSRGGNQPQHF. CDR3 coding DNA: TGTGCCAGCAGTCTAACTTCATCCCGTGGTGGCAATCAGCCCCAGCATTTT.

The chain is built from TRBV29-1 and TRBJ1-1, with 7 bases that match TRBD1. V gave up 4 bases and J gave up 1 base; unmatched junction bases: 3. Germline values: CDR1 SQVTM, CDR2 ANQGSEA. This CDR3 has 13 amino acids. The CDR3 loop is CSVGQGTNTEAFF. The CDR3 DNA sequence: TGCAGCGTTGGACAGGGAACGAACACTGAAGCTTTCTTT.

This rearrangement joins TRBV5-5 to TRBJ1-6, with TRBD1 identical over 8 bases. The trim removed 1 base at V and 10 bases at J, leaving 7 bases unmatched. This CDR3 comprises 15 residues. Germline CDR1 reads SGHKS; CDR2 reads YYEKEE (reference sequence). CDR3: CASSLFQGAKSPLHF. CDR3 coding DNA: TGTGCCAGCAGCTTGTTTCAGGGGGCAAAGTCACCCCTCCACTTT.

The chain combines TRBV6-5 with TRBJ2-7; 12 bases match TRBD2. The length of the CDR3 is 15 residues. Trimming took 7 bases from V and 6 from J; bases not matched to a gene: 10. Germline V gene data show CDR1 as MNHEY and CDR2 as SVGAGI. The CDR3: CASTLGLAGIGEQYF. DNA for the CDR3: TGTGCCAGCACCCTAGGACTAGCGGGGATAGGCGAGCAGTACTTC.

In this sample, this clone turned up once. The chain couples TRBV6-6 to TRBJ1-1; possibly TRBD1 for D (5 bases). This CDR3 spans 14 amino acids. Germline V lookup: CDR1 MNHNY, CDR2 SVGAGI (reference sequence). The germline V and J ends were trimmed by 0 bases and 3 bases, with 8 bases remaining between them. CDR3 region: CASSYSGGDTEAFF. In nucleotides, the CDR3 is TGTGCCAGCAGTTACTCCGGGGGGGACACTGAAGCTTTCTTT.